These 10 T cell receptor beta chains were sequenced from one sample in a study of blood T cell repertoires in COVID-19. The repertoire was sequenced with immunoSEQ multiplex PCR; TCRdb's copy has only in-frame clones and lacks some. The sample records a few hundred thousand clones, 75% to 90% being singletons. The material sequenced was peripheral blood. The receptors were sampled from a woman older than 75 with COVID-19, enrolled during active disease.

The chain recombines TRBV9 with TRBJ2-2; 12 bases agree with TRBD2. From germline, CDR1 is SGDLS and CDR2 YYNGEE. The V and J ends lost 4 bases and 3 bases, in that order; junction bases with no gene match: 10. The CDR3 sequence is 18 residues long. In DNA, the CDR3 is TGTGCCAGCAGCTCTTCCCGGACTAGCGGGATTGACACCGGGGAGCTGTTTTTT. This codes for CASSSSRTSGIDTGELFF. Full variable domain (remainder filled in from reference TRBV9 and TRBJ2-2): DSGVTQTPKHLITATGQRVTLRCSPRSGDLSVYWYQQSLDQGLQFLIQYYNGEERAKGNILERFSAQQFPDLHSELNLSSLELGDSALYFCASSSSRTSGIDTGELFFGEGSRLTVL.

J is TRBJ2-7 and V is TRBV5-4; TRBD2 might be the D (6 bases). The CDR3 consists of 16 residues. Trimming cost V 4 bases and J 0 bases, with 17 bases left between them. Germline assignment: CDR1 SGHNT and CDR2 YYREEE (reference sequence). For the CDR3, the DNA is TGTGCCAGCAGCCCTGCGGGACTCAAGAACTCCTACGAGCAGTACTTC. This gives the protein CASSPAGLKNSYEQYF.

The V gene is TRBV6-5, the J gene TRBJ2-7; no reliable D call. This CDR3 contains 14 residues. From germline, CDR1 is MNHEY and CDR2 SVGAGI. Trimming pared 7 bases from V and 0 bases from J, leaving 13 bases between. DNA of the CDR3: TGTGCCAGCACGGTGGAGCCCAGCTCCTACGAGCAGTACTTC. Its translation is CASTVEPSSYEQYF.

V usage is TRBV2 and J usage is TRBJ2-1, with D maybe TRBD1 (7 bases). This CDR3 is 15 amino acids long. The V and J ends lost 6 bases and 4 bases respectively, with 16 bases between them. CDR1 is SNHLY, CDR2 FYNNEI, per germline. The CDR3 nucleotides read TGTGCCAGCAGCCTTGAACAGGGGACTTACAATGAGCAGTTCTTC. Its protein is CASSLEQGTYNEQFF.

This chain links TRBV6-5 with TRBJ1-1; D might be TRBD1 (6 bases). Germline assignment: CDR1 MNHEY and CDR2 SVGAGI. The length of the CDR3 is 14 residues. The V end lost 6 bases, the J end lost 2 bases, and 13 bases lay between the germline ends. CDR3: CASRARTDNTEAFF. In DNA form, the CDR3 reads TGTGCCAGCAGAGCGAGGACAGACAACACTGAAGCTTTCTTT.

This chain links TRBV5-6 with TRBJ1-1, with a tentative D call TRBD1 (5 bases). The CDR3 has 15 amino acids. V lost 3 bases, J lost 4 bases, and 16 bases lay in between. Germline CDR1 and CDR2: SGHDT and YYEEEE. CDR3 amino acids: CASSSEEGYSTEAFF. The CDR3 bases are TGTGCCAGCAGCTCCGAGGAGGGGTATAGCACTGAAGCTTTCTTT.

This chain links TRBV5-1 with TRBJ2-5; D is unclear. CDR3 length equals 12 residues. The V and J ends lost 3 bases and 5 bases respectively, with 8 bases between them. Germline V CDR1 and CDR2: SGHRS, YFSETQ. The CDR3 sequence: CASSSGRETQYF. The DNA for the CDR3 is TGCGCCAGCAGCTCAGGTCGGGAGACCCAGTACTTC.

The CDR3 coding sequence is TGTGCCAGCAGCGCTCAGGGCGCTGGGGCCTTAGCGACCCAGTACTTC. This encodes CASSAQGAGALATQYF. The rearrangement uses TRBV7-2 and TRBJ2-5; the D gene is possibly TRBD1 (5 bases). Trimming cost V 5 bases and J 7 bases, with 23 bases left between them. The CDR3 sequence is 16 residues long. Germline CDR1 reads SGHTA; CDR2 reads FQGNSA.

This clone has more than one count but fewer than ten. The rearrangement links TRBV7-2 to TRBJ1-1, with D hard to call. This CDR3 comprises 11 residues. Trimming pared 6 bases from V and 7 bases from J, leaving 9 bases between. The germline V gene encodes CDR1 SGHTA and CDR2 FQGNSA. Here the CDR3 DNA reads TGTGCCAGCAGTTTATTATTTGAAGCTTTCTTT. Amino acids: CASSLLFEAFF. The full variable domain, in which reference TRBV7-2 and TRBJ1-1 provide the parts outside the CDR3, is GAGVSQSPSNKVTEKGKDVELRCDPISGHTALYWYRQSLGQGLEFLIYFQGNSAPDKSGLPSDRFSAERTGGSVSTLTIQRTQQEDSAVYLCASSLLFEAFFGQGTRLTVV.

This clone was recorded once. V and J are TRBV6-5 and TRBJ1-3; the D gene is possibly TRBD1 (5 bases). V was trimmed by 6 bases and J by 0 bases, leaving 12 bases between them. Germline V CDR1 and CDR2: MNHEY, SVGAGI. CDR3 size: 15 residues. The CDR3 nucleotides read TGTGCCAGCAGCAAGACAGATAGCTCTGGAAACACCATATATTTT. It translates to CASSKTDSSGNTIYF.